This is a list of T cell receptor beta chains from one sample in a study of shared clonotypes between healthy human individuals. Here immunoSEQ multiplex PCR was the method, and the copy in TCRdb shows in-frame clones only, minus some. The top ten hold about 1.5% of the sample, which has approximately 940,000 clones, around three quarters seen once. The sample was memory CD4+ T cells sorted from blood. The receptors come from a young man in good health. CDR3s include the opening cysteine and the closing phenylalanine or tryptophan.

length	V	CDR3
13	TRBV7-2	CASSWTGSGGYTF
13	TRBV6-5	CASSYGGTDTQYF
13	TRBV9	CASSGTLNTEAFF
15	TRBV7-9	CASSPGTGGGQPQHF
13	TRBV5-1	CASSTGFAGGYTF
14	TRBV19	CASSIAGDSDTQYF
13	TRBV6-5	CASTLDGRAPLHF
14	TRBV11-2	CASSLGVAEETQYF
14	TRBV10-3	CATRPIAGESEQYF
13	TRBV7-3	CASSSMMGDEQYF
14	TRBV5-6	CASSLAGGPYEQYF
13	TRBV2	CASRTSGRGEQFF
18	TRBV28	CASSLSGAYTSGANVLTF
14	TRBV6-6	CASSYSTGSDTQYF
15	TRBV5-1	CASKTRSGPGEKLFF
12	TRBV15	CATSRGSETQYF